Listed below are T cell receptor beta chains from one sample, sequenced in a study of spatial heterogeneity in lung cancer. MiXCR, run by TCRdb on the 5' RACE reads, gives a single entry per CDR3 protein. The sample lists around 89,000 distinct CDR3 sequences, about 12% seen once, with about 40% in the top ten. Specimen: PBMCs, collected at surgery. The receptors come from a male donor with early-stage non-small cell lung cancer. Both conserved end residues are part of each CDR3. D genes are given only for firm matches. Size values are once, few and many counts, or a class for expanded clones, and some rows have none.

TRBV7-9	TRBJ1-2	TRBD1	-	CASSQGQGGFYGYTF	TGTGCCAGCAGCCAAGGACAGGGAGGTTTCTATGGCTACACCTTC
TRBV19	TRBJ2-5	-	few	CASSTAGHSGETQYF	TGTGCCAGTAGTACCGCGGGACACTCTGGAGAGACCCAGTACTTC
TRBV20-1	TRBJ1-6	-	few	CSARGRSYNSPLHF	TGCAGTGCTAGGGGGCGGTCCTATAATTCACCCCTCCACTTT
TRBV6-2/TRBV6-3	TRBJ2-1	TRBD1	many	CASKTGTGSYNEQFF	TGTGCCAGCAAGACCGGGACAGGCTCCTACAATGAGCAGTTCTTC
TRBV30	TRBJ2-3	TRBD2	-	CAWRHSGSTDTQYF	TGTGCCTGGAGGCATAGCGGGAGCACAGATACGCAGTATTTT
TRBV9	TRBJ2-3	TRBD2	-	CASSVKAGADTQYF	TGTGCCAGCAGCGTAAAAGCGGGAGCTGATACGCAGTATTTT
TRBV6-4	TRBJ2-1	TRBD2	few	CASSELAGGNNEQFF	TGTGCCAGCAGTGAACTAGCGGGGGGCAACAATGAGCAGTTCTTC
TRBV10-3	TRBJ2-7	-	-	CAISESSQGLGEQYF	TGTGCCATCAGTGAGTCAAGCCAGGGACTCGGCGAGCAGTACTTC
TRBV24-1	TRBJ2-3	-	few	CATSDAVEGFGDTQYF	TGTGCCACCAGTGACGCCGTGGAGGGCTTTGGGGATACGCAGTATTTT
TRBV9	TRBJ1-3	-	few	CASSVSQGAGNTIYF	TGTGCCAGCAGCGTGAGCCAGGGAGCTGGAAACACCATATATTTT
TRBV7-3	TRBJ2-2	TRBD2	many	CASSRGLAGTGELFF	TGTGCCAGCAGCCGGGGACTAGCGGGCACCGGGGAGCTGTTTTTT
TRBV4-3	TRBJ2-1	TRBD1	-	CASSQGTGIYNEQFF	TGCGCCAGCAGCCAAGGGACAGGGATCTACAATGAGCAGTTCTTC
TRBV28	TRBJ1-1	-	-	CASTSLGRGFGNTEAFF	TGTGCCAGCACCTCCCTGGGGAGGGGGTTTGGGAACACTGAAGCTTTCTTT
TRBV2	TRBJ2-1	-	-	CASSDGGSGYNEQFF	TGTGCCAGCAGTGATGGGGGGAGCGGTTACAATGAGCAGTTCTTC
TRBV28	TRBJ1-5	-	many	CASSKGQPQHF	TGTGCCAGCAGCAAGGGGCAGCCCCAGCATTTT
TRBV6-2/TRBV6-3	TRBJ1-1	-	few	CASSYFSGQTEAFF	TGTGCCAGCAGTTACTTTTCCGGGCAGACTGAAGCTTTCTTT
TRBV4-1	TRBJ1-3	-	-	CASSQDPANSGNTIYF	TGCGCCAGCAGCCAAGATCCGGCGAACTCTGGAAACACCATATATTTT
TRBV5-4	TRBJ1-1	-	-	CASSPERGTEAFF	TGTGCCAGCAGCCCCGAAAGGGGGACGGAAGCTTTCTTT
TRBV10-3	TRBJ2-7	-	many	CAISESGQSVEQYF	TGTGCCATCAGTGAGTCAGGGCAGAGTGTGGAGCAGTACTTC
TRBV28	TRBJ2-7	TRBD2	-	CASSPGTSRTYEQYF	TGTGCCAGCAGTCCCGGGACTAGCCGAACCTACGAGCAGTACTTC
TRBV7-7	TRBJ2-6	-	-	CASSLDRANVLTF	TGTGCTAGCAGCCTCGACAGGGCCAACGTCCTGACTTTC
TRBV28	TRBJ1-6	-	-	CASSLQTSHLHF	TGTGCCAGCAGTCTCCAGACTTCACACCTCCACTTT
TRBV20-1	TRBJ2-5	-	few	CSAAGLEETQYF	TGCAGTGCCGCCGGGCTTGAAGAGACCCAGTACTTC
TRBV29-1	TRBJ1-2	-	many	CSVDPSDGYTF	TGCAGCGTTGACCCATCGGATGGCTACACCTTC
TRBV28	TRBJ1-5	TRBD1	few	CASRPTGDGNQPQHF	TGTGCCAGCAGACCGACAGGGGATGGCAATCAGCCCCAGCATTTT
TRBV12-5	TRBJ1-5	-	few	CASGFANPWRGNQPQHF	TGTGCTAGTGGTTTTGCTAACCCTTGGAGGGGTAATCAGCCCCAGCATTTT
TRBV5-1	TRBJ1-1	-	-	CASSLLQGRAEAFF	TGCGCCAGCAGCCTCCTACAGGGACGAGCTGAAGCTTTCTTT
TRBV11-2	TRBJ2-3	TRBD1	-	CASSGTGGADTQYF	TGTGCCAGCAGCGGGACAGGGGGCGCAGATACGCAGTATTTT
TRBV19	TRBJ2-5	-	few	CASSIGQQETQYF	TGTGCCAGTAGTATCGGACAGCAAGAGACCCAGTACTTC
TRBV7-3	TRBJ1-6	-	few	CASSLGRPYNSPLHF	TGTGCCAGCAGCTTAGGGCGGCCTTATAATTCACCCCTCCACTTT
TRBV6-2/TRBV6-3	TRBJ1-1	TRBD1	-	CASRATGATEAFF	TGTGCCAGCAGAGCGACAGGGGCCACTGAAGCTTTCTTT
TRBV10-3	TRBJ2-1	TRBD2	many	CAINLGGLAGAYNEQFF	TGTGCCATCAACCTCGGAGGGCTGGCGGGAGCTTACAATGAGCAGTTCTTC
TRBV25-1	TRBJ2-7	-	-	CASSESGYDEQYF	TGTGCCAGCAGTGAATCGGGGTATGACGAGCAGTACTTC
TRBV4-3	TRBJ1-1	-	few	CASSQDLNTEAFF	TGCGCCAGCAGCCAAGATCTAAACACTGAAGCTTTCTTT
TRBV3-1	TRBJ2-7	TRBD1	-	CASSFPGTGLFEQYF	TGTGCCAGCAGCTTTCCCGGGACAGGGTTGTTCGAGCAGTACTTC
TRBV6-6	TRBJ1-2	-	-	CASTQKGGPGDCGYTF	TGTGCCAGCACCCAAAAAGGAGGGCCCGGCGACTGTGGCTACACCTTC
TRBV29-1	TRBJ2-2	-	many	CSALIEPNTGELFF	TGCAGCGCACTAATCGAGCCGAACACCGGGGAGCTGTTTTTT
TRBV20-1	TRBJ1-1	-	few	CSALLDRLNTEAFF	TGCAGTGCTCTACTCGACAGGTTGAACACTGAAGCTTTCTTT
TRBV7-2	TRBJ2-5	TRBD2	-	CASSLNSGSETQYF	TGTGCCAGCAGCTTAAATAGCGGGAGTGAGACCCAGTACTTC
TRBV7-2	TRBJ2-3	TRBD2	-	CASSLRTSPDTQYF	TGTGCCAGCAGCCTTAGGACTAGTCCAGATACGCAGTATTTT
TRBV12-3/TRBV12-4	TRBJ1-3	-	few	CASTPSRPIYF	TGTGCCAGCACTCCCAGTAGGCCCATATATTTT
TRBV25-1	TRBJ1-2	TRBD1	few	CASRDSGTGGNYGYTF	TGTGCCAGCAGAGATAGCGGGACAGGGGGCAACTATGGCTACACCTTC
TRBV20-1	TRBJ1-3	-	-	CSVPERDSGNTIYF	TGCAGTGTTCCGGAGAGGGACTCTGGAAACACCATATATTTT
TRBV4-3	TRBJ1-2	-	many	CASSIDRTYYGYTF	TGCGCCAGCTCAATCGACAGGACCTACTATGGCTACACCTTC
TRBV14	TRBJ2-1	-	-	CASSHNPGTYNEQFF	TGTGCCAGCAGCCACAATCCCGGGACCTACAATGAGCAGTTCTTC
TRBV6-2/TRBV6-3	TRBJ2-3	-	few	CAVRGPDTDTQYF	TGTGCCGTACGGGGCCCAGACACAGATACGCAGTATTTT
TRBV29-1	TRBJ2-3	TRBD2	many	CSVGGGSGSDTQYF	TGCAGCGTTGGAGGCGGGAGCGGGTCCGATACGCAGTATTTT
TRBV7-2	TRBJ2-1	TRBD2	-	CASSRQSGGARNEQFF	TGTGCCAGCAGCCGGCAAAGCGGGGGGGCTAGGAATGAGCAGTTCTTC
TRBV4-2	TRBJ2-1	TRBD2	few	CASSQDPLTSGGNEQFF	TGTGCCAGCAGCCAAGATCCCTTAACTAGCGGGGGGAATGAGCAGTTCTTC
TRBV7-9	TRBJ2-3	-	few	CAFQGPPDTQYF	TGTGCCTTTCAGGGGCCACCAGATACGCAGTATTTT
TRBV6-2/TRBV6-3	TRBJ2-2	-	many	CASSKGTNTGELFF	TGTGCCAGCTCCAAGGGGACAAACACCGGGGAGCTGTTTTTT
TRBV9	TRBJ2-3	TRBD2	few	CASSVGPWSSGGGVTDTQYF	TGTGCCAGCAGCGTAGGCCCCTGGAGTAGCGGGGGCGGGGTGACAGATACGCAGTATTTT
TRBV2	TRBJ2-2	-	-	CASNQIQGTGELFF	TGTGCCAGCAACCAGATACAGGGAACCGGGGAGCTGTTTTTT
TRBV5-1	TRBJ1-6	-	many	CASSPDRTNNSPLHF	TGCGCCAGCAGCCCCGACCGAACTAATAATTCACCCCTCCACTTT
TRBV7-2	TRBJ2-5	-	many	CASSVQETQYF	TGTGCCAGCAGCGTCCAAGAGACCCAGTACTTC